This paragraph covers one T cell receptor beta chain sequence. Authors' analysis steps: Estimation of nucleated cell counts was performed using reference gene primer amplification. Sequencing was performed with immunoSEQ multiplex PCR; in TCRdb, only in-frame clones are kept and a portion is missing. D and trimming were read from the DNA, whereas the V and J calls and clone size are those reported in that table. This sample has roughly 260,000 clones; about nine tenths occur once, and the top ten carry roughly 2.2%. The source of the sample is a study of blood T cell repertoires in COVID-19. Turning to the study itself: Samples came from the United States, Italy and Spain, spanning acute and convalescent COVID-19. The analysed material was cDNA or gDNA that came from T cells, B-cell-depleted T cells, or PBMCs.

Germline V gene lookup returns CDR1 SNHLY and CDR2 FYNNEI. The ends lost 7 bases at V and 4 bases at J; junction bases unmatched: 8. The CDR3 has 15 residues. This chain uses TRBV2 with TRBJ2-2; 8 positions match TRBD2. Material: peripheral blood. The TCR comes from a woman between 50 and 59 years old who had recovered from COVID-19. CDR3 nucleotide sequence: TGTGCCAGCACGTGGCTAGCGGGTGGCACCGGGGAGCTGTTTTTT. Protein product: CASTWLAGGTGELFF.